Below are 16 T cell receptor beta chains sequenced from a single sample in a study of T cell repertoires in cytomegalovirus infection. TCRdb re-called the reads with MiXCR, one entry per CDR3 protein. The top ten hold approximately 33% of the sample, which has around 110,000 distinct CDR3 sequences, around 9.1% seen once. These TCRs' antigens remain unknown. The source material was PBMCs, sequenced either directly or after in vitro stimulation (not recorded which). Receptor source: a human donor in good health (CMV status not recorded). Some clones in this sample may be carry-over from other donors' samples.

This clonotype has ten or more counts. The chain employs TRBV7-2 and TRBJ1-2; unclear D gene. Per germline, CDR1 SGHTA and CDR2 FQGNSA. The ends were cut back, 3 bases at V and 8 bases at J, with 13 bases in the middle. The CDR3 loop spans 13 amino acids. The CDR3 spells CASSFERTGGYTF. The CDR3 DNA follows: TGTGCCAGCAGCTTCGAGAGGACGGGGGGCTACACCTTC.

In its sample, this clonotype was seen many times. The rearrangement links TRBV6-5 to TRBJ1-5; no clear D gene. Trimming took off 2 bases at V and 4 bases at J, with 6 bases between the two ends. CDR3 length: 13 amino acids. The V gene's germline CDR1 is MNHEY and CDR2 SVGAGI. CDR3 loop: CASSYQNNQPQHF. As DNA, the CDR3 is TGTGCCAGCAGTTACCAAAATAATCAGCCCCAGCATTTT.

The sample holds many counts of this clonotype. The chain joins TRBV7-9 to TRBJ2-5; 10 bases line up with TRBD2. Germline CDR1 SEHNR, CDR2 FQNEAQ (reference sequence). Trimming removed 3 bases from V and 5 bases from J; junction bases left unmatched: 6. This CDR3 spans 15 amino acids. The chain's CDR3 is CASSLLAGEGETQYF. The CDR3 DNA reads TGTGCCAGCAGCTTGCTAGCGGGAGAGGGGGAGACCCAGTACTTC.

This clonotype was recorded many times. This rearrangement joins TRBV7-9 to TRBJ1-2; D gene ambiguous. CDR1 SEHNR and CDR2 FQNEAQ come from the germline V gene (reference sequence). The CDR3 consists of 14 residues. V shed 2 bases and J shed 8 bases, with 15 bases lying between them. The CDR3 DNA reads TGTGCCAGCAGCTTAAAAGGTGGCAGGTTCGGCTACACCTTC. Its translation is CASSLKGGRFGYTF.

The chain employs TRBV5-1 and TRBJ1-2; 7 bases match TRBD1. The V gene end was trimmed by 4 bases and the J gene end by 6 bases; junction bases not matched to a gene: 3. The length of the CDR3 is 12 residues. Germline V CDR1 and CDR2: SGHRS, YFSETQ. CDR3 in amino acids: CASSDDRDGYTF. The CDR3 DNA follows: TGCGCCAGCAGCGACGACAGGGATGGCTACACCTTC.

This clonotype was observed a handful of times. CDR3 in amino acids: CASGLDPSSGSRTGELFF. CDR3 in DNA: TGTGCTAGTGGTTTGGACCCTAGTAGCGGGAGTCGAACCGGGGAGCTGTTTTTT. The genes are TRBV12-5 and TRBJ2-2, with 9 bases fitting TRBD2. Germline V CDR1 and CDR2: LGHNT, FRNRAP. CDR3 length equals 18 residues. J gave up 5 bases and V 1 base, and 11 bases lay outside the gene matches.

This clonotype was counted only a few times. This rearrangement joins TRBV28 to TRBJ2-7, with 7 bases aligning to TRBD2. Germline CDR1 and CDR2: MDHEN and SYDVKM. V trimming: 6 bases; J trimming: 3 bases; junction bases outside the gene matches: 11. The CDR3 extends over 15 amino acids. CDR3 sequence (DNA): TGTGCCAGCAGCTCCTTGGGGGAGGGTGACTACGAGCAGTACGTC. Translated, it gives CASSSLGEGDYEQYV.

The table lists this clonotype with many counts. The V gene is TRBV6-6, the J gene TRBJ2-2, with 8 bases matching TRBD1. J gave up 8 bases and V 2 bases, and 7 bases lay outside the gene matches. Per germline, CDR1 MNHNY and CDR2 SVGAGI (reference sequence). The CDR3 covers 15 residues. CDR3 sequence reads: CASSYGQGLSGELFF. The CDR3 DNA follows: TGTGCCAGCAGTTACGGACAGGGTCTCTCTGGGGAGCTGTTTTTT.

The chain uses TRBV6-2 or TRBV6-3 and TRBJ2-1, with D tentatively TRBD2 (5 bases). In germline, CDR1 is MNHEY, CDR2 SVGEGT. The CDR3 spans 15 residues. Trimming took 2 bases from V and 10 from J, leaving 18 bases between them. The CDR3 protein is CASSYPVGVFWEQFF. The DNA of the CDR3 is TGTGCCAGCAGTTACCCCGTCGGGGTGTTCTGGGAGCAGTTCTTC.

This clonotype was found many times. V and J are TRBV7-2 and TRBJ1-2; no clear D gene. The CDR3 spans 15 residues. CDR1 and CDR2 from the germline V gene are SGHTA and FQGNSA. V was cut by 2 bases and J by 4 bases, with 14 bases left in between. The CDR3 reads CASSLPTRSGYGYTF. The CDR3 bases are TGTGCCAGCAGCTTACCCACAAGATCCGGCTATGGCTACACCTTC.

This clonotype appeared a few times. This chain uses TRBV24-1 with TRBJ2-1; 9 bases agree with TRBD1. The CDR3 is 15 residues long. The V gene end was trimmed by 5 bases and the J gene end by 6 bases; junction bases not matched to a gene: 7. From germline, CDR1 is KGHDR and CDR2 SFDVKD. The DNA of the CDR3 is TGTGCCACCAGTGGGGAGGACAGGGGCACCAATGAGCAGTTCTTC. Translated: CATSGEDRGTNEQFF.

The chain carries TRBV3-1 and TRBJ2-7, with 9 positions matching TRBD1. The J segment lost 1 base and the V segment lost 4 bases, leaving 11 bases of the junction unmatched. In germline, CDR1 is LGHDT, CDR2 YNNKEL (reference sequence). The CDR3 loop spans 17 amino acids. DNA for the CDR3: TGTGCCAGCAGCCGCGTACCCCCGGGACAGGGTTCCTACGAGCAGTACTTC. It yields the protein CASSRVPPGQGSYEQYF.

With regard to this clonotype: A much larger clone lies one base from this, so it may be a read error. The rearrangement joins TRBV7-2 to TRBJ2-7; no definite D call. The CDR3 is 14 amino acids. CDR1 is SGHTA and CDR2 is FQGNSA in the germline V gene. CDR3 coding DNA: TGTGCCAACAGCTCTCTCGGACGCGCCTACGAGCAGTACTTC. This translates into CANSSLGRAYEQYF.

Only a few counts were recorded for this clonotype. The chain carries TRBV10-3 and TRBJ1-1, with a tentative D call TRBD1 (5 bases). With 2 bases removed from V and 4 bases from J, the gap between germline ends came to 11 bases. The CDR3 runs 14 residues. From germline, CDR1 is ENHRY and CDR2 SYGVKD. In DNA, the CDR3 is TGTGCCATCAGTGAGCCGGGGGTCGGCACTGAAGCTTTCTTT. Its protein product is CAISEPGVGTEAFF.

In its sample, this clonotype was seen many times. V is TRBV27 and J is TRBJ1-6, with TRBD1 matching over 8 bases. Germline-derived CDR1 and CDR2 are MNHEY and SMNVEV (reference sequence). V gave up 6 bases and J gave up 4 bases; unmatched junction bases: 5. This CDR3 has 15 residues. Written as DNA, the CDR3 is TGTGCCAGCAGCCACGGGACAGGTTATAATTCACCCCTCCACTTT. Translation gives CASSHGTGYNSPLHF.

Many counts were recorded for this clonotype. This chain connects TRBV7-2 to TRBJ2-1; 11 nucleotides agree with TRBD2. The CDR3 length is 14 residues. Germline CDR1 SGHTA, CDR2 FQGNSA. The J segment lost 11 bases and the V segment lost 8 bases, leaving 11 bases of the junction unmatched. The DNA for the CDR3 is TGTGCCAGCGCGGTTGATAGACTAGCGGGGAAGCAGTTCTTC. Amino acid sequence: CASAVDRLAGKQFF. Combining the CDR3 with reference TRBV7-2 and TRBJ2-1 gives the whole variable domain GAGVSQSPSNKVTEKGKDVELRCDPISGHTALYWYRQSLGQGLEFLIYFQGNSAPDKSGLPSDRFSAERTGGSVSTLTIQRTQQEDSAVYLCASAVDRLAGKQFFGPGTRLTVL.